A single sample is the source of the 9 T cell receptor beta chains below, sequenced in a study of shared clonotypes between healthy human individuals. Sequenced by immunoSEQ multiplex PCR; TCRdb stores in-frame clones only, minus some. This table holds about 1.5 million clones, 95% to 99% found once. What was sequenced was naive CD4+ T cells sorted from blood. Subset reported: CD45RA+ positively selected. These receptors all come from a man younger than 40 in good health.

The genes are TRBV5-5 and TRBJ2-2; tentative D call: TRBD1 (6 bases). Germline V gene data show CDR1 as SGHKS and CDR2 as YYEKEE (reference sequence). The CDR3 loop spans 16 amino acids. The V and J ends lost 1 base and 4 bases respectively, with 14 bases between them. The CDR3 DNA reads as TGTGCCAGCAGCTTGTACCATAGAGGGGGCACCGGGGAGCTGTTTTTT. Its protein product is CASSLYHRGGTGELFF.

The rearrangement links TRBV30 to TRBJ2-1; 10 bases agree with TRBD2. With 1 base clipped from V and 4 bases from J, the junction kept 4 bases outside the gene matches. The CDR3 totals 15 residues. Germline CDR1 is GTSNPN and CDR2 is SVGIG (reference sequence). The CDR3 sequence is CAWSATSGVYNEQFF. CDR3 DNA sequence: TGTGCCTGGAGTGCAACTAGCGGGGTATACAATGAGCAGTTCTTC.

The chain is built from TRBV5-1 and TRBJ2-1, with 9 bases aligning to TRBD1. Losses at the gene ends were 4 bases for V and 8 bases for J; bases not matched to a gene: 4. The CDR3 is made up of 13 amino acids. CDR1 and CDR2 (germline): SGHRS, YFSETQ. The CDR3 bases are TGCGCCAGCAGCCCGGGACAGGGCTATGAGCAGTTCTTC. This gives the protein CASSPGQGYEQFF.

The rearrangement links TRBV6-5 to TRBJ2-3; 9 bases fit TRBD2. The CDR3 length is 15 residues. Germline CDR1 is MNHEY and CDR2 is SVGAGI. With V trimmed by 0 bases and J by 7 bases, 5 bases remained unmatched. The CDR3 bases are TGTGCCAGCAGTTACTCTAGCGGGAGTCCGAATACGCAGTATTTT. Its translation is CASSYSSGSPNTQYF.

The rearrangement uses TRBV20-1 and TRBJ2-3, with D perhaps given as TRBD1 or TRBD2 (5 bases each). The CDR3 is made up of 9 amino acids. Germline CDR1 and CDR2: DFQATT and SNEGSKA (reference sequence). This chain's CDR3 is CRGPNTQYF. The CDR3 nucleotides are TGCAGGGGACCTAATACGCAGTATTTT.

Concerning this clone: The junction shows a germline mismatch at one end, possibly a read error. The rearrangement uses TRBV29-1 and TRBJ2-1; tentatively, D is TRBD1 or TRBD2 (5 bases each). This CDR3 has 14 amino acids. CDR1 is SQVTM and CDR2 is ANQGSEA in the germline V gene. Written as DNA, the CDR3 is TGCAGCGTAGAAGGGGCCCGGGACTACAATGAGCAGTTCTTC. It specifies CSVEGARDYNEQFF.

CDR3 sequence reads: CASSFSSRLAGAGELFF. The CDR3 region has the DNA TGTGCCAGCAGCTTTTCCAGCCGGCTAGCGGGAGCCGGGGAGCTGTTTTTT. This sequence joins TRBV7-2 and TRBJ2-2; 10 nucleotides line up with TRBD2. V lost 3 bases, J lost 6 bases, and 10 bases stayed unmatched. The germline V gene has CDR1 SGHTA and CDR2 FQGNSA. The CDR3 totals 17 residues. Combining the CDR3 with reference TRBV7-2 and TRBJ2-2 gives the whole variable domain GAGVSQSPSNKVTEKGKDVELRCDPISGHTALYWYRQSLGQGLEFLIYFQGNSAPDKSGLPSDRFSAERTGGSVSTLTIQRTQQEDSAVYLCASSFSSRLAGAGELFFGEGSRLTVL.

V usage is TRBV6-5 and J usage is TRBJ1-5, with D unclear. The CDR3 totals 13 residues. Germline lookup yields CDR1 MNHEY and CDR2 SVGAGI. The V end lost 2 bases, the J end lost 4 bases, and 6 bases lay between the germline ends. CDR3 nucleotide sequence: TGTGCCAGCAGTTACACTCAGAATCAGCCCCAGCATTTT. This sequence encodes CASSYTQNQPQHF.

This chain joins TRBV25-1 and TRBJ2-5; 10 nucleotides agree with TRBD2. J gave up 5 bases and V 6 bases, and 9 bases lay outside the gene matches. Germline CDR1 is MGHDK and CDR2 is SYGVNS. The CDR3 contains 15 residues. For the CDR3, the DNA is TGTGCCAGCAGGGCCACTAGCGGGACTATTGAGACCCAGTACTTC. Translation: CASRATSGTIETQYF. The complete variable domain, with remaining parts taken from reference TRBV25-1 and TRBJ2-5, reads EADIYQTPRYLVIGTGKKITLECSQTMGHDKMYWYQQDPGMELHLIHYSYGVNSTEKGDLSSESTVSRIRTEHFPLTLESARPSHTSQYLCASRATSGTIETQYFGPGTRLLVL.